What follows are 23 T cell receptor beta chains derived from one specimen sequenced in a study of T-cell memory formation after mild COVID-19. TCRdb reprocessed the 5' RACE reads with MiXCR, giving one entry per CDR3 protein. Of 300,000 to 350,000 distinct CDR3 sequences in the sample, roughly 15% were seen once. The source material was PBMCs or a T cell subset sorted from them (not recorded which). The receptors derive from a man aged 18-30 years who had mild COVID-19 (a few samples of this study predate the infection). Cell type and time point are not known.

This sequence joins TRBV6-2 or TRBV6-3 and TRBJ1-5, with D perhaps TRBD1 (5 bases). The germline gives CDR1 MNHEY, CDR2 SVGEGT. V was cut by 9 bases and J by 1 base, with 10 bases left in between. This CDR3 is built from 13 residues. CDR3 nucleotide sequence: TGTGCCAGTTGCCGGGACAGCAATCAGCCCCAGCATTTT. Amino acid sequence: CASCRDSNQPQHF.

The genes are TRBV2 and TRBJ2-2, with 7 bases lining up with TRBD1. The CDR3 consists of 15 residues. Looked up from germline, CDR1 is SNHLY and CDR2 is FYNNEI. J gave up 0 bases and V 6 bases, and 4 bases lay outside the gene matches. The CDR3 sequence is CASSDDRANTGELFF. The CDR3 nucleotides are TGTGCCAGCAGCGACGACAGGGCGAACACCGGGGAGCTGTTTTTT.

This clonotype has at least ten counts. As DNA, the CDR3 is TGCGCCAGCAGCCACATTTTCCGGGACAGGAGCTCCTACGAGCAGTACTTC. Translating it yields CASSHIFRDRSSYEQYF. The rearrangement joins TRBV4-1 to TRBJ2-7; TRBD1 matches at 8 bases. Germline V gives CDR1 MGHRA, CDR2 YSYEKL. Trimming took 3 bases from V and 0 from J; bases not matched to a gene: 10. The CDR3 is 17 amino acids.

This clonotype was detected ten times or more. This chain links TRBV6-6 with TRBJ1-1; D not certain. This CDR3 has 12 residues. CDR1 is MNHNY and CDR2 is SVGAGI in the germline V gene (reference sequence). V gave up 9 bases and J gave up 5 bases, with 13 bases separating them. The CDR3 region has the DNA TGTGCCAGTTGGGCGAGGGTGACTGAAGCTTTCTTT. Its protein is CASWARVTEAFF.

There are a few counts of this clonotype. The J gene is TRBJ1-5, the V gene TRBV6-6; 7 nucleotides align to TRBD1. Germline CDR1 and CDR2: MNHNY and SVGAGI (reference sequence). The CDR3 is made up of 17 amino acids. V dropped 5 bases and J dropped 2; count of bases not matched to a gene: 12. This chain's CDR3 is CASSGRRSGGGNQPQHF. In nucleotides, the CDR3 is TGTGCCAGCAGTGGGCGACGGTCAGGGGGTGGCAATCAGCCCCAGCATTTT.

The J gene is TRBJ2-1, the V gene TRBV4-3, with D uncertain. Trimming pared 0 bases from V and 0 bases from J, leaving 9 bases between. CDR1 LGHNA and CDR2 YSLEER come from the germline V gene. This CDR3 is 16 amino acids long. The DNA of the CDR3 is TGCGCCAGCAGCCAAGATTGGCCTTTCTCCTACAATGAGCAGTTCTTC. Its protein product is CASSQDWPFSYNEQFF.

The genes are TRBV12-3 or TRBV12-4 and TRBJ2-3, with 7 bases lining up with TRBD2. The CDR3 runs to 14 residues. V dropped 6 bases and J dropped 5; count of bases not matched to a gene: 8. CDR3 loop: CASSYTGGGDTQYF. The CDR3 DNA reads TGTGCCAGCAGCTACACGGGCGGGGGAGATACGCAGTATTTT.

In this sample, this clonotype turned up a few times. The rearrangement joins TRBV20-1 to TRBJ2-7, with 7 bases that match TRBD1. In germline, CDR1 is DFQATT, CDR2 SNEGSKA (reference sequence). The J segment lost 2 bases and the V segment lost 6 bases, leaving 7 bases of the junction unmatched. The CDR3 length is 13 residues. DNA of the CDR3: TGCAGTGCCCAGACAGGGTTCCCCTACGAGCAGTACGTC. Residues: CSAQTGFPYEQYV.

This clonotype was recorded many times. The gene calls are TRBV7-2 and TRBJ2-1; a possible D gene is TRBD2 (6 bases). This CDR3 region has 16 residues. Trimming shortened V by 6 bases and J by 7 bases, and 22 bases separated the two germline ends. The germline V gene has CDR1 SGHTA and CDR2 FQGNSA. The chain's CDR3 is CASSPGGRGLMNEQFF. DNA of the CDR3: TGTGCCAGCAGTCCCGGGGGTAGGGGCCTGATGAATGAGCAGTTCTTC. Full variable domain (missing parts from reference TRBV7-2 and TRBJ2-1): GAGVSQSPSNKVTEKGKDVELRCDPISGHTALYWYRQSLGQGLEFLIYFQGNSAPDKSGLPSDRFSAERTGGSVSTLTIQRTQQEDSAVYLCASSPGGRGLMNEQFFGPGTRLTVL.

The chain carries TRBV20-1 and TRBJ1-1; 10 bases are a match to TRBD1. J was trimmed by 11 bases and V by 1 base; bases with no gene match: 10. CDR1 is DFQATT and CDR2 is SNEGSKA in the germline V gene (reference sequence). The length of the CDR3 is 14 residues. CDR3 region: CSARARTGGRGAFF. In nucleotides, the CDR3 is TGCAGTGCTAGAGCGCGGACAGGGGGTCGAGGTGCTTTCTTT.

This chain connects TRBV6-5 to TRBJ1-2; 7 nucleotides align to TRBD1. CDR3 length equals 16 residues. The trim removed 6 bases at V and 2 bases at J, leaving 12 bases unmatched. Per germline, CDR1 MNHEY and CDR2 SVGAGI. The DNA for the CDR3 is TGTGCCAGCAGATACACCGGGACAGCAAGCAACTATGGCTACACCTTC. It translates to CASRYTGTASNYGYTF.

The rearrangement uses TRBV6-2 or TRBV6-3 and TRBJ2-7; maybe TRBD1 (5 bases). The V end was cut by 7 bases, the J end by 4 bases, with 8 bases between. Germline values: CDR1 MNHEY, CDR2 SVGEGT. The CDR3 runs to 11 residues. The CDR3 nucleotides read TGTGCCAGCACTCAGGGTTACGAGCAGTACGTC. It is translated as CASTQGYEQYV.

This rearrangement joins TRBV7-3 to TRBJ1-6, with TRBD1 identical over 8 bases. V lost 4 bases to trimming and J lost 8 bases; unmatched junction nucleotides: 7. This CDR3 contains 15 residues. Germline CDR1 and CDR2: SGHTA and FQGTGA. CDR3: CASSSGQGKHSPLHF. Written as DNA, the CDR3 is TGTGCCAGCAGCTCCGGACAGGGAAAGCATTCACCCCTCCACTTT.

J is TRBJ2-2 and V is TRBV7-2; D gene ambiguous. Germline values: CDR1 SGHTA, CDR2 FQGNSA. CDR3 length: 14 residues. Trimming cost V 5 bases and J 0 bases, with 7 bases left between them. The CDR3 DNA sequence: TGTGCCAGCAGCCGAAGAGCGAACACCGGGGAGCTGTTTTTT. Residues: CASSRRANTGELFF.

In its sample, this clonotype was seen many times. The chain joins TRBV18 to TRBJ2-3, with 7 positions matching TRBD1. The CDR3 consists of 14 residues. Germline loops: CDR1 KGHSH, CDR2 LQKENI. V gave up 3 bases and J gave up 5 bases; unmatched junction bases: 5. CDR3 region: CASSPTGAEDTQYF. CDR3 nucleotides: TGTGCCAGCTCACCCACAGGGGCGGAAGATACGCAGTATTTT.

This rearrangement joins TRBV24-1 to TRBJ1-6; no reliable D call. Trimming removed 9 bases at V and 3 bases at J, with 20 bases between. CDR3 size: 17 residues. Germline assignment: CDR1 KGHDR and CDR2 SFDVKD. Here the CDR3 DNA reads TGTGCCACCCCGCGGAGGGTTATGTCGCGCTATAATTCACCCCTCCACTTT. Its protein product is CATPRRVMSRYNSPLHF.

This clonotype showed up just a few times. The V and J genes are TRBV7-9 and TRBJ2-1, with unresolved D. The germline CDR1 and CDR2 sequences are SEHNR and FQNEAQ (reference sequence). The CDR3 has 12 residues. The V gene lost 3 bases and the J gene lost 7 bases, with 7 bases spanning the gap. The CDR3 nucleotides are TGTGCCAGCAGCTTCGAGATTAATGAGCAGTTCTTC. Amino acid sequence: CASSFEINEQFF.

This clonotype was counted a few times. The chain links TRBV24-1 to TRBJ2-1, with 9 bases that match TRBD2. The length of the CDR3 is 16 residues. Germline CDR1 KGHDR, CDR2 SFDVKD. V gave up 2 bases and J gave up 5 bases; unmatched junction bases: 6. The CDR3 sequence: CATSDSGAGGHNEQFF. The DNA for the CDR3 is TGTGCCACCAGTGATTCGGGAGCGGGGGGCCACAATGAGCAGTTCTTC.

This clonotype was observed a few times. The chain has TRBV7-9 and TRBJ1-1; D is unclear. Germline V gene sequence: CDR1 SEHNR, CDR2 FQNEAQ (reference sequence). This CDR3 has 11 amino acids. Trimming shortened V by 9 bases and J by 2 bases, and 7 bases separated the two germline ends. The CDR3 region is CARPENTEAFF. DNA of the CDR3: TGTGCCAGACCTGAAAACACTGAAGCTTTCTTT.

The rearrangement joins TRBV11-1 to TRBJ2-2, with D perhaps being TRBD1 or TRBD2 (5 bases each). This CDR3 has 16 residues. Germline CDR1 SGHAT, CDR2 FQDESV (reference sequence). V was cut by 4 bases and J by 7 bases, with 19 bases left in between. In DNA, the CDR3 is TGTGCCAGCAGCTCCGACACCGGGACGGCTATCGGGGAGCTGTTTTTT. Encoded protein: CASSSDTGTAIGELFF.

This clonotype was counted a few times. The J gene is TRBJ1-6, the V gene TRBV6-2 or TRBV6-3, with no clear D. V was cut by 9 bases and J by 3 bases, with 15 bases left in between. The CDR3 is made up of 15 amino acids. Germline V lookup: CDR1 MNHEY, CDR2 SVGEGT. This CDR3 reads CASGRRFVYNSPLHF. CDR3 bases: TGTGCCAGTGGAAGGCGGTTCGTCTATAATTCACCCCTCCACTTT.

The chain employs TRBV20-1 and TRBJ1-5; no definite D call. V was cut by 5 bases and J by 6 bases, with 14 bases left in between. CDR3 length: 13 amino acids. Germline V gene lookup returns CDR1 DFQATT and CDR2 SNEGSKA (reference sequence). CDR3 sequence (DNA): TGCAGTGCTGGGGAGTCCGGCGGTCAGCCCCAGCATTTT. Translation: CSAGESGGQPQHF.

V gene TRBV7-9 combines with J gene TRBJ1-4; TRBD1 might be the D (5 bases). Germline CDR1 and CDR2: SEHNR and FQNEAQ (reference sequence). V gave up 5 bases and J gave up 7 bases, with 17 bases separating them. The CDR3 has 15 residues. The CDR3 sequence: CASSVSGARGEKLFF. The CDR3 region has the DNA TGTGCCAGCAGCGTTTCGGGTGCGAGGGGTGAAAAACTGTTTTTT.